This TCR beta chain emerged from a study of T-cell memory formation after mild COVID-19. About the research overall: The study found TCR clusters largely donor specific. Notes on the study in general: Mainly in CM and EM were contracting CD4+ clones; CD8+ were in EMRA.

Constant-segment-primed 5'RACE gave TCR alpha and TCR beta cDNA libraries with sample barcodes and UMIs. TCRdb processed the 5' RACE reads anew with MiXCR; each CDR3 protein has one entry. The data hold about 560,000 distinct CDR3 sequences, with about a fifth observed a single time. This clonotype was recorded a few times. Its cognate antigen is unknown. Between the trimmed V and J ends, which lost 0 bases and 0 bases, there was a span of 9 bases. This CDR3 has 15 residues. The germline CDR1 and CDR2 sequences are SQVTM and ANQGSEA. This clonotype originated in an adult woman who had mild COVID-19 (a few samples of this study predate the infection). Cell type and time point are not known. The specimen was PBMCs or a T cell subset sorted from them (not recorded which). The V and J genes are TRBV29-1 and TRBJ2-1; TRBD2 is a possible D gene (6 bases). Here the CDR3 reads CSVEEAGLSYNEQFF. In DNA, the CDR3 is TGCAGCGTTGAAGAGGCGGGGCTCTCCTACAATGAGCAGTTCTTC.